This T cell receptor (beta chain) was documented in a study of shared clonotypes between healthy human individuals. As for this clone: Antigen specificity is unknown.

The deep-level immunoSEQ assay was used. Sorted-subset replicate PCRs used 150 to 200 ng of genomic DNA. This amount corresponded to 33,000 or so T cell genomes. Produced via immunoSEQ multiplex PCR; TCRdb's table is partial and in-frame only. Seen here are 1,400,000 or so clones, about 98.5% observed once, and the top ten hold approximately 0.38%. Germline V gene sequence: CDR1 ENHRY, CDR2 SYGVKD. The V end lost 2 bases, the J end lost 0 bases, and 8 bases lay between the germline ends. The CDR3 sequence is 15 residues long. Findings and caveats of the study: Memory subsets generally showed lower estimated richness than naive subsets.

Sequenced: naive CD4+ T cells sorted from blood. The subset is: CD45RA+ positively selected. This chain links TRBV10-3 with TRBJ2-1; D gene unclear. The sequence was collected from a man aged 25-45 years in good health. The CDR3 loop reads CAISERQSSYNEQFF. The CDR3 DNA reads TGTGCCATCAGTGAGCGTCAAAGCTCCTACAATGAGCAGTTCTTC.